This T cell receptor (beta chain) was profiled in a study of PD-L1 blockade in urothelial cancer. The CDR3 consists of 14 residues. CDR1 and CDR2 (germline): LNHDA, SQIVND (reference sequence). V gave up 6 bases and J gave up 4 bases; unmatched junction bases: 7. The time point here: peripheral blood 6 weeks after treatment start. Every PCR was spiked with synthetic TCR analog templates. The method was immunoSEQ multiplex PCR; TCRdb's version includes in-frame clones alone and lacks a portion of them. The sample includes roughly 32,000 clones, 70% to 90% seen only once; the top ten take around 8.5%. The chain joins TRBV19 to TRBJ2-5; 8 nucleotides line up with TRBD1. The source material was PBMCs, sampled around atezolizumab (anti-PD-L1) treatment. The sequence was obtained from an elderly man with urothelial cancer. Written as DNA, the CDR3 is TGTGCCAGTAGCCGCCGAGGACAGGGAGAGACCCAGTACTTC. Protein: CASSRRGQGETQYF.